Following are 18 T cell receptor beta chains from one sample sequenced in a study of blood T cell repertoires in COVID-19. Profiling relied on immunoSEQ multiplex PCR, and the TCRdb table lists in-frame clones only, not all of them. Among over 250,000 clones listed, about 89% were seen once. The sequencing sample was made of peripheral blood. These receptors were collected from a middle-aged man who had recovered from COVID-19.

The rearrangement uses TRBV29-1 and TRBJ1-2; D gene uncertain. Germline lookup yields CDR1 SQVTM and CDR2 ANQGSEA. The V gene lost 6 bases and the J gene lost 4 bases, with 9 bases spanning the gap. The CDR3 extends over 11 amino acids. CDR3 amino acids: CSVTTRYGYTF. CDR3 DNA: TGCAGCGTCACTACCCGCTATGGCTACACCTTC.

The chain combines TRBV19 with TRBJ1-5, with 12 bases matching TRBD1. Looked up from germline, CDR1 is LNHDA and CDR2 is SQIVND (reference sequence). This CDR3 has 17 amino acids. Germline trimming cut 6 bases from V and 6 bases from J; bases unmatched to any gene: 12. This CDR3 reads CASRSTRGQGAGQPQHF. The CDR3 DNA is TGTGCCAGTAGATCCACTCGGGGACAGGGGGCTGGTCAGCCCCAGCATTTT.

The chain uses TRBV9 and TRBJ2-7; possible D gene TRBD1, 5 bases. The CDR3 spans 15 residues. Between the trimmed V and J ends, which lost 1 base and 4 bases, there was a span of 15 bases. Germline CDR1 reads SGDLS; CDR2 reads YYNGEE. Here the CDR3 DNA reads TGTGCCAGCAGCGTAAACCCAGGGTCTGATTACGAGCAGTACTTC. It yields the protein CASSVNPGSDYEQYF. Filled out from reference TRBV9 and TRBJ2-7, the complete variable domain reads DSGVTQTPKHLITATGQRVTLRCSPRSGDLSVYWYQQSLDQGLQFLIQYYNGEERAKGNILERFSAQQFPDLHSELNLSSLELGDSALYFCASSVNPGSDYEQYFGPGTRLTVT.

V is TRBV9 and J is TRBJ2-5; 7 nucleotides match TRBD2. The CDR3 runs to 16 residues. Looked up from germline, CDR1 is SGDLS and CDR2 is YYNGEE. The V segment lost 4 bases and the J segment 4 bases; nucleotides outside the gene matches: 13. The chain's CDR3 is CASSWGGGGSRETQYF. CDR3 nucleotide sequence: TGTGCCAGCAGCTGGGGTGGCGGGGGTTCTAGAGAGACCCAGTACTTC.

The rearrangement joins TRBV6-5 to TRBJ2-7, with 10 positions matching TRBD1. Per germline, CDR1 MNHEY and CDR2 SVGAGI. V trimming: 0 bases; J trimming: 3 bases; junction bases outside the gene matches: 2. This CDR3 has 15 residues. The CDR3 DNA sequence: TGTGCCAGCAGTTACTCAGGGACAGGGGTCTACGAGCAGTACTTC. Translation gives CASSYSGTGVYEQYF.

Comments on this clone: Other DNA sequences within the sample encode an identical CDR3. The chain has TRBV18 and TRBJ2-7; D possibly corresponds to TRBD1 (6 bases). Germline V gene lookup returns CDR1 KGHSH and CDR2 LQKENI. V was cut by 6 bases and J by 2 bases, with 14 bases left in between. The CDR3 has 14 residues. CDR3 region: CASSPGTSAYEQYF. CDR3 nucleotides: TGTGCCAGCTCCCCTGGGACAAGCGCCTACGAGCAGTACTTC.

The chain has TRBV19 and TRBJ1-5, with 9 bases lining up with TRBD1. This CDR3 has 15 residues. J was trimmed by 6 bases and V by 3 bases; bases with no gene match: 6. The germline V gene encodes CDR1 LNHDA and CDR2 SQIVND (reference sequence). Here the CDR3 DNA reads TGTGCCAGTAGTATTGCCGGGACAGGGAGTCAGCCCCAGCATTTT. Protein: CASSIAGTGSQPQHF. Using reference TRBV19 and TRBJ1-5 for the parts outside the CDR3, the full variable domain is DGGITQSPKYLFRKEGQNVTLSCEQNLNHDAMYWYRQDPGQGLRLIYYSQIVNDFQKGDIAEGYSVSREKKESFPLTVTSAQKNPTAFYLCASSIAGTGSQPQHFGDGTRLSIL.

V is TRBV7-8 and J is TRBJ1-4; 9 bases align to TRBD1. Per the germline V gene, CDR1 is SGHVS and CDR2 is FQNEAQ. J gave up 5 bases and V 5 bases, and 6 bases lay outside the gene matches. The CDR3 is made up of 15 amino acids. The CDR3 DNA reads TGTGCCAGCAGCCCCTCCGGACAGGGGAATGAAAAACTGTTTTTT. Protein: CASSPSGQGNEKLFF.

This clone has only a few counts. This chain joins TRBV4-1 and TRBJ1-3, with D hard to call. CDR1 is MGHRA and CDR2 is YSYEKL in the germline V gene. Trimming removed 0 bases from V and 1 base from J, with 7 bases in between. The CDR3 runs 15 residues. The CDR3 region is CASSQDQASGNTIYF. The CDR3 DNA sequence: TGCGCCAGCAGCCAAGATCAAGCGTCTGGAAACACCATATATTTT.

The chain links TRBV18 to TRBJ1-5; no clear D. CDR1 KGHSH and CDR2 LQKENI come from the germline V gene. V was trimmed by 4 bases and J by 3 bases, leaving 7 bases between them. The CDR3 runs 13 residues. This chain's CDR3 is CASSQQFNQPQHF. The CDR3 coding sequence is TGTGCCAGCTCACAACAATTCAATCAGCCCCAGCATTTT.

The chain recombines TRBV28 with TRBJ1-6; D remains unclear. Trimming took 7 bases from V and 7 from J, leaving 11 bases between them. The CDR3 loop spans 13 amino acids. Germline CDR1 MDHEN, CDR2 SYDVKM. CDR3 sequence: CASIPARNSPLHF. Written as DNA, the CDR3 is TGTGCCAGCATCCCCGCTAGAAATTCACCCCTCCACTTT.

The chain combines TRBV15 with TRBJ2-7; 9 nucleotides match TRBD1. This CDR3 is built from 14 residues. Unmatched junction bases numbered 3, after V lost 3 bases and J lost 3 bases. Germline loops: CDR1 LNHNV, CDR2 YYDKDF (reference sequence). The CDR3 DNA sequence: TGTGCCACCAGCAGCCGGGACAGGGACTACGAGCAGTACTTC. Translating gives CATSSRDRDYEQYF.

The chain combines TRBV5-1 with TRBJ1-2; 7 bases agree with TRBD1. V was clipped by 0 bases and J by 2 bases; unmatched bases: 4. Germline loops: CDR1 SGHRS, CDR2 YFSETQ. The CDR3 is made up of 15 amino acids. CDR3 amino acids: CASSLVGTVNYGYTF. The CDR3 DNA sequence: TGCGCCAGCAGCTTGGTCGGGACAGTAAACTATGGCTACACCTTC.

The CDR3 spells CASGWTGQGTSYGYTF. The CDR3 bases are TGTGCTAGTGGTTGGACCGGACAGGGGACAAGTTATGGCTACACCTTC. This rearrangement joins TRBV12-5 to TRBJ1-2; TRBD1 aligns across 9 bases. The ends lost 4 bases at V and 5 bases at J; junction bases unmatched: 11. Germline assignment: CDR1 LGHNT and CDR2 FRNRAP. This CDR3 has 16 amino acids.

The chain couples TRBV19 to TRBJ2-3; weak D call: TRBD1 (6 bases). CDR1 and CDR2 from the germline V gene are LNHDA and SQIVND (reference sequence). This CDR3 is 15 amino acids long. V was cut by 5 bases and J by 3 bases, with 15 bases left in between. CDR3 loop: CASSGALGATDTQYF. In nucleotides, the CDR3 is TGTGCCAGTAGTGGGGCTTTGGGGGCGACAGATACGCAGTATTTT.

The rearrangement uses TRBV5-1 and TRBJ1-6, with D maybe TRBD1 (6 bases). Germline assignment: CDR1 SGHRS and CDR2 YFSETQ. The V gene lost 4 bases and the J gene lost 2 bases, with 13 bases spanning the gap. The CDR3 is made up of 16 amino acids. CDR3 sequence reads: CASSVQGFTYNSPLHF. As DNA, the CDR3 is TGCGCCAGCAGCGTGCAGGGGTTCACCTATAATTCACCCCTCCACTTT.

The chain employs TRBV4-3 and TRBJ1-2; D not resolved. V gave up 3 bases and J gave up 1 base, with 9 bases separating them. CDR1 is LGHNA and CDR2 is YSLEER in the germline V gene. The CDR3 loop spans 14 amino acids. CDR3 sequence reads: CASSQGDINYGYTF. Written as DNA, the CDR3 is TGCGCCAGCAGCCAGGGAGACATTAACTATGGCTACACCTTC.

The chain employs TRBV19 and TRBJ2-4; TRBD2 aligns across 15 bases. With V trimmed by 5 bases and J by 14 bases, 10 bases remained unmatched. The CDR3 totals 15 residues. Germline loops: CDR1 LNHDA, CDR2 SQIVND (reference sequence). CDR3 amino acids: CASSDLRTSGRAEYF. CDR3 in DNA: TGTGCCAGTAGTGACCTTAGGACTAGCGGGAGGGCCGAGTACTTC.